The 15 T cell receptor beta chains below come from one sample, sequenced in a study of blood T cell repertoires in COVID-19. Sequenced by immunoSEQ multiplex PCR; TCRdb stores in-frame clones only, minus some. The sample yields 55,000 to 70,000 clones, approximately 86% seen once. The sequencing sample was made of peripheral blood. The origin of the receptors is a man aged 65-85 years with acute or convalescent COVID-19.

V is TRBV7-6 and J is TRBJ1-2; D may be TRBD1 (5 bases). V lost 5 bases to trimming and J lost 8 bases, with 21 bases between them. Germline lookup yields CDR1 SGHVS and CDR2 FNYEAQ. The CDR3 is made up of 15 amino acids. The DNA of the CDR3 is TGTGCCAGCAGCCAACGCCAGGGTAAATCCAGCGGCTACACCTTC. Encoded protein: CASSQRQGKSSGYTF.

This chain links TRBV15 with TRBJ2-3; no reliable D call. Germline V gives CDR1 LNHNV, CDR2 YYDKDF (reference sequence). V was trimmed by 3 bases and J by 0 bases, leaving 10 bases between them. This CDR3 has 15 residues. CDR3 DNA: TGTGCCACCAGCAGGACTCGATCTAGCACAGATACGCAGTATTTT. Protein product: CATSRTRSSTDTQYF.

The rearrangement links TRBV10-2 to TRBJ2-1; 10 positions match TRBD2. The J segment lost 3 bases and the V segment lost 3 bases, leaving 8 bases of the junction unmatched. The V gene's germline CDR1 is WSHSY and CDR2 SAAADI. This CDR3 spans 17 amino acids. The DNA of the CDR3 is TGCGCCAGCAGTGAAATACCTAGCGGGGGCCACTACAATGAGCAGTTCTTC. The encoded protein is CASSEIPSGGHYNEQFF.

This chain connects TRBV7-9 to TRBJ1-2, with 7 bases identical to TRBD1. Germline assignment: CDR1 SEHNR and CDR2 FQNEAQ (reference sequence). The V and J ends lost 8 bases and 5 bases, in that order; junction bases with no gene match: 5. CDR3 length: 12 amino acids. CDR3 DNA: TGTGCCAGCGGACAGGTTACTTATGGCTACACCTTC. Its translation: CASGQVTYGYTF. Together with reference TRBV7-9 and TRBJ1-2, the CDR3 gives the full variable domain: DTGVSQNPRHKITKRGQNVTFRCDPISEHNRLYWYRQTLGQGPEFLTYFQNEAQLEKSRLLSDRFSAERPKGSFSTLEIQRTEQGDSAMYLCASGQVTYGYTFGSGTRLTVV.

The rearrangement uses TRBV2 and TRBJ2-5, with D maybe TRBD2 (6 bases). The germline gives CDR1 SNHLY, CDR2 FYNNEI. This CDR3 spans 14 amino acids. The V end was cut by 6 bases, the J end by 4 bases, with 15 bases between. CDR3 bases: TGTGCCAGCAGGGGGGGACCGAGGATAGAGACCCAGTACTTC. This sequence encodes CASRGGPRIETQYF.

The chain is built from TRBV4-1 and TRBJ2-3; D gene ambiguous. V lost 1 base, J lost 7 bases, and 3 bases lay in between. This CDR3 contains 11 residues. In germline, CDR1 is MGHRA, CDR2 YSYEKL. CDR3 in DNA: TGCGCCAGCAGCCAAGTAAATACGCAGTATTTT. Its translation is CASSQVNTQYF.

This clone was detected once. This sequence joins TRBV7-9 and TRBJ2-2; D possibly corresponds to TRBD2 (6 bases). The CDR3 is made up of 15 amino acids. V was shortened by 1 base and J by 5 bases, with 11 bases between the two germline ends. In germline, CDR1 is SEHNR, CDR2 FQNEAQ (reference sequence). CDR3 loop: CASSLGGAGTGELFF. DNA of the CDR3: TGTGCCAGCAGCTTAGGAGGGGCGGGGACCGGGGAGCTGTTTTTT.

This rearrangement joins TRBV7-2 to TRBJ1-2, with 9 nucleotides matching TRBD1. Germline lookup yields CDR1 SGHTA and CDR2 FQGNSA. The CDR3 has 17 residues. V lost 3 bases, J lost 8 bases, and 16 bases stayed unmatched. The CDR3 DNA reads as TGTGCCAGCAGCTTTATAGGCCTGGGACAGGGAGGCGACGGCTACACCTTC. Protein sequence: CASSFIGLGQGGDGYTF.

The chain has TRBV6-5 and TRBJ1-1, with 7 bases aligning to TRBD1. Per germline, CDR1 MNHEY and CDR2 SVGAGI. This CDR3 has 15 amino acids. The V segment lost 6 bases and the J segment 0 bases; nucleotides outside the gene matches: 7. The CDR3 spells CASRDRDSMNTEAFF. The CDR3 DNA is TGTGCCAGCAGAGACCGGGACAGTATGAACACTGAAGCTTTCTTT.

The chain employs TRBV28 and TRBJ2-7, with D possibly TRBD2 on 8 matching bases. The CDR3 consists of 15 residues. V was cut by 5 bases and J by 4 bases, with 18 bases left in between. Germline V gives CDR1 MDHEN, CDR2 SYDVKM. The CDR3 protein is CASSAPGGGRYEQYF. The CDR3 DNA reads as TGTGCCAGCAGTGCCCCGGGAGGGGGCAGGTACGAGCAGTACTTC.

A few counts support this clone. The chain employs TRBV19 and TRBJ1-5, with D possibly TRBD1 on 5 matching bases. The germline V gene encodes CDR1 LNHDA and CDR2 SQIVND (reference sequence). This CDR3 has 18 residues. Trimming stripped 3 bases from V and 6 bases from J, with 24 bases between. CDR3 protein: CASSISSSTAGSRQPQHF. The CDR3, as DNA: TGTGCCAGTAGTATTTCTTCCTCGACAGCCGGGTCGCGTCAGCCCCAGCATTTT.

This chain connects TRBV25-1 to TRBJ2-2, with a possible D match to TRBD2 (6 bases). V lost 6 bases and J lost 4, with 21 bases in between. The germline CDR1 and CDR2 sequences are MGHDK and SYGVNS. The CDR3 covers 17 residues. For the CDR3, the DNA is TGTGCCAGCAGCCGTCCACCGGGCCCGGAGGGCACCGGGGAGCTGTTTTTT. Encoded protein: CASSRPPGPEGTGELFF.

The genes are TRBV27 and TRBJ1-5, with 7 nucleotides matching TRBD1. This CDR3 comprises 14 residues. V trimming: 6 bases; J trimming: 4 bases; junction bases outside the gene matches: 6. CDR1 is MNHEY, CDR2 SMNVEV, per germline (reference sequence). The CDR3 is CASRSGQTNQPQHF. CDR3 coding DNA: TGTGCCAGCAGATCGGGACAGACTAATCAGCCCCAGCATTTT.

The V and J genes are TRBV28 and TRBJ2-5, with unresolved D. CDR1 is MDHEN, CDR2 SYDVKM, per germline. V was cut by 5 bases and J by 5 bases, with 6 bases left in between. There are 11 residues in the CDR3. CDR3 coding DNA: TGTGCCAGCAGTCCACGGGAGACCCAGTACTTC. Protein sequence: CASSPRETQYF.

This chain connects TRBV19 to TRBJ2-2; D gene ambiguous. V lost 3 bases to trimming and J lost 6 bases, with 17 bases between them. Germline V lookup: CDR1 LNHDA, CDR2 SQIVND (reference sequence). The CDR3 covers 16 residues. The CDR3 protein is CASSIGYGMAPGELFF. The CDR3 DNA reads TGTGCCAGTAGTATTGGTTATGGCATGGCACCCGGGGAGCTGTTTTTT.